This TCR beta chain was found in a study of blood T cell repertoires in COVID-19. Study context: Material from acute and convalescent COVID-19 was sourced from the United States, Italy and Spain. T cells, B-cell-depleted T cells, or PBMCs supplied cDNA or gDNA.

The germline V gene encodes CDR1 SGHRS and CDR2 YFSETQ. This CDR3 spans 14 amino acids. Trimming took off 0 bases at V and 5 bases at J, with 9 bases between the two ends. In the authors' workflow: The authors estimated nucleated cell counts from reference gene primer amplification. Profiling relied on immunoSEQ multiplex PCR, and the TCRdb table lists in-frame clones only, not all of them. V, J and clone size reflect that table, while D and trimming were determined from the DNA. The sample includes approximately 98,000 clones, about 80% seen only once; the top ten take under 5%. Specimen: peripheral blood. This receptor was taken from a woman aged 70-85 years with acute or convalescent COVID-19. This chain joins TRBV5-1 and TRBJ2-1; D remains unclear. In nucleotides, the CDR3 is TGCGCCAGCAGCTTGGCTAGTTGGGACAATGAGCAGTTCTTC. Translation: CASSLASWDNEQFF.